Listed below are T cell receptor beta chains from one sample, sequenced in a study of T-cell memory formation after mild COVID-19. Via MiXCR, TCRdb re-called the 5' RACE reads, giving one row per CDR3 protein. This table has fewer than 600,000 distinct CDR3 sequences, approximately 21% appearing once. Material for sequencing was PBMCs or a T cell subset sorted from them (not recorded which). These receptors originate from an adult woman who had mild COVID-19 (a few samples of this study predate the infection). Cell type and time point are not known. Both conserved end residues are part of each CDR3. D genes are given only for firm matches. A row's size may be missing; if present it is once, few, many or a size class.

V gene	D gene	clone size	J gene	CDR3 DNA	CDR3 protein
TRBV5-1	.	many	TRBJ2-7	TGCGCCAGCAGCTTGGGCAGATGGTACGAGCAGTACTTC	CASSLGRWYEQYF
TRBV6-5	.	few	TRBJ2-7	TGTGCCAGCAGCTCCAGGACAGTAAATTACGAGCAGTACTTC	CASSSRTVNYEQYF
TRBV6-2/TRBV6-3	TRBD2	.	TRBJ2-1	TGTGCCAGCAGTTACTCAGGGACTATCTTGGATGAGCAGTTCTTC	CASSYSGTILDEQFF
TRBV27	.	.	TRBJ2-3	TGTGCCAGCAGTGATCCCACACCCGAGAAGGGGACAGATACGCAGTATTTT	CASSDPTPEKGTDTQYF
TRBV7-6	TRBD2	.	TRBJ2-1	TGTGCCAGCAGCTTAGGTTCAGCCAGCGGGGGGGCCGGGCGGAATGAGCAGTTCTTC	CASSLGSASGGAGRNEQFF
TRBV20-1	TRBD2	.	TRBJ2-7	TGCAGTGCTAGTGGAGCGGGAGGGTCTCTGGGCTACGAGCAGTACTTC	CSASGAGGSLGYEQYF
TRBV5-1	TRBD1	few	TRBJ1-1	TGCGCCAGCAGCTCCACGGGACAGGGGGTGAGAACTGAAGCTTTCTTT	CASSSTGQGVRTEAFF
TRBV11-1	TRBD1	.	TRBJ2-5	TGTGCCAGCAGCTCCCCGACAGGGCAAAAAGAGACCCAGTACTTC	CASSSPTGQKETQYF
TRBV3-1	.	.	TRBJ2-7	TGTGCCAGCAGCTCCGGGACAAGGCGCGAGCAGTACTTC	CASSSGTRREQYF
TRBV7-7	TRBD2	.	TRBJ2-5	TGTGCTAGCAGCCTGGGACTAGCGGGACCCCAAGAGACCCAGTACTTC	CASSLGLAGPQETQYF
TRBV2	TRBD1	.	TRBJ1-1	TGTGCCAGCAGGGAGACAGGGGGCACTGAAGCTTTCTTT	CASRETGGTEAFF
TRBV20-1	.	.	TRBJ2-5	TGCAGTGCTAGAGATATCGCCATCCTGGAGACCCAGTACTTC	CSARDIAILETQYF
TRBV6-1	TRBD2	many	TRBJ2-1	TGTGCCAGCAGTGTAACTAGCGGGGACTACAATGAGCAGTTCTTC	CASSVTSGDYNEQFF
TRBV12-3/TRBV12-4	TRBD1	.	TRBJ2-7	TGTGCCAGCAGTTCCTCCGGGACAGGGTCCTACGAGCAGTACTTC	CASSSSGTGSYEQYF